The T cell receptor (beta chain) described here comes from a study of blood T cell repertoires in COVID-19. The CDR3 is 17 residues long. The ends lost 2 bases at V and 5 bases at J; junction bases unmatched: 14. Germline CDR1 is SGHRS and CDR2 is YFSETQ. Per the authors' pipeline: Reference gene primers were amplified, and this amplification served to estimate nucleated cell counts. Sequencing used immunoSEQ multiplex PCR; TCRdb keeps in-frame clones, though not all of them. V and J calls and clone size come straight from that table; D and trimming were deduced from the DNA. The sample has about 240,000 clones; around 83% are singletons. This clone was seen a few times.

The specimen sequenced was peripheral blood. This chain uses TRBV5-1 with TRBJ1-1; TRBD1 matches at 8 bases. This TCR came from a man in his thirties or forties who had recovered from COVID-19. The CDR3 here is CASSFRQGMLNGTEAFF. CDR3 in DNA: TGCGCCAGCAGCTTTAGACAGGGGATGTTAAATGGGACTGAAGCTTTCTTT. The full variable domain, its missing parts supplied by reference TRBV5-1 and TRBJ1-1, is KAGVTQTPRYLIKTRGQQVTLSCSPISGHRSVSWYQQTPGQGLQFLFEYFSETQRNKGNFPGRFSGRQFSNSRSEMNVSTLELGDSALYLCASSFRQGMLNGTEAFFGQGTRLTVV.